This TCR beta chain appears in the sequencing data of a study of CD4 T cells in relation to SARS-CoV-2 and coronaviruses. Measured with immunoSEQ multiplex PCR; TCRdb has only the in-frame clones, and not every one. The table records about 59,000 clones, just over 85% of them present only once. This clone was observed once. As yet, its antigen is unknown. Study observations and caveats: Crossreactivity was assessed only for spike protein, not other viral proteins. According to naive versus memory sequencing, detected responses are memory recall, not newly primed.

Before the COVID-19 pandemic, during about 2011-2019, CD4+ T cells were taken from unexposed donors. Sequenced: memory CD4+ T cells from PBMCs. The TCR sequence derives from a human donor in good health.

CDR3 loop: CASSIKDTQYF. The DNA for the CDR3 is TGTGCCAGCAGCATTAAAGATACGCAGTATTTT. This chain uses TRBV11-3 with TRBJ2-3; D is unclear. V was clipped by 5 bases and J by 5 bases, with 5 bases between them. This CDR3 has 11 residues. CDR1 and CDR2 (germline): SGHNT, YENEEA.